The clone carrying this TCR beta chain was seen ten or more times. The antigen remains unidentified. The entry originates in a study of identical twins. Study outcomes and limitations: For cord blood, abundant beta clonotypes had fewer insertions, unlike memory repertoires, which showed none. Excess sharing by twins proved weaker in beta out-of-frame sequences.

Unique molecular identifiers were present on the cDNA, and a universal primer site came from template switching. MiXCR, applied by TCRdb to the 5' RACE reads, yields one record per CDR3 protein. The sample records approximately 220,000 distinct CDR3 sequences, 7.5% being singletons. CDR3 length equals 16 residues. Germline CDR1 and CDR2: LGHNT and FRNRAP. The junction had 8 bases not matched to a gene; V was cut back by 1 base and J by 3 bases. These same data were also listed under a study on yellow fever vaccine responses in identical twins.

The origin of this receptor is a woman between 18 and 29 years old in good health. This chain connects TRBV12-5 to TRBJ2-7, with TRBD2 identical over 8 bases. The sequencing sample was made of CD8+ T cells sorted from blood. CDR3 nucleotide sequence: TGTGCTAGTGGTTTGGATCTTTTAGCGGGAAACTACGAGCAGTACTTC. Translation: CASGLDLLAGNYEQYF.